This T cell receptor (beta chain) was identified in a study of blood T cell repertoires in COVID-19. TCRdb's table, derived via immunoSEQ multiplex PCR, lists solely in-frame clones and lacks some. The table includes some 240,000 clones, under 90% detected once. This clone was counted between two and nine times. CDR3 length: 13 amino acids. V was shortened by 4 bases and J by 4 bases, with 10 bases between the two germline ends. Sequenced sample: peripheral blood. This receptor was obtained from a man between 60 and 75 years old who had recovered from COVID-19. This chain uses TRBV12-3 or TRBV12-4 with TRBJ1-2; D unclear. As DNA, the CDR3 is TGTGCCAGCAGTTCGGCCCAGCGCTATGGCTACACCTTC. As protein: CASSSAQRYGYTF.